The source of this TCR beta chain is a study of OX40 agonist ivuxolimab in advanced cancers. Study overall: The group had a mean age of 60 years, ranged from about 20 to 79, and was 75% to 85% male. Study-wide results and limits: Clonal expansion from baseline to week 6 occurred in both CD4+ and CD8+ T cells.

Repertoires were generated with immunoSEQ multiplex PCR, while TCRdb's copy carries only in-frame clones and drops some. This sample has tens of thousands of clones, with around four fifths found just once. After removal of 0 bases from V and 7 bases from J, the junction contained 3 bases not matched to a gene. Germline CDR1 reads SGDLS; CDR2 reads YYNGEE. The CDR3 contains 14 residues. Concerning this clone itself: Its specificity is unknown.

The sequence was obtained from an adult with an advanced solid tumor such as melanoma, head and neck, liver or kidney cancer. The chain links TRBV9 to TRBJ1-4; 7 bases align to TRBD1. Sequenced here: CD4+ or CD8+ T cells sorted from blood, sampled in a trial of the OX40 agonist ivuxolimab. The CDR3 here is CASSVGQGSEKLFF. DNA for the CDR3: TGTGCCAGCAGCGTAGGACAGGGAAGTGAAAAACTGTTTTTT.